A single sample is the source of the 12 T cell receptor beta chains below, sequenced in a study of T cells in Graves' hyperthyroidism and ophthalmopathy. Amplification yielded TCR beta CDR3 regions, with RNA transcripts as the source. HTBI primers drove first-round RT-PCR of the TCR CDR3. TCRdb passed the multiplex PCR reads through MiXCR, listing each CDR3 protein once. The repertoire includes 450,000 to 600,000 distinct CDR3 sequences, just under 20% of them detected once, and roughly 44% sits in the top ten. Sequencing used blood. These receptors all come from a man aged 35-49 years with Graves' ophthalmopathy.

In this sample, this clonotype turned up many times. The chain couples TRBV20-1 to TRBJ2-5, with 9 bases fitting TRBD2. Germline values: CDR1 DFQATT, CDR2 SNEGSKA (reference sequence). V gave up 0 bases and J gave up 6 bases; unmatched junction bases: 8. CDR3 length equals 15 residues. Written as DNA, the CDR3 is TGCAGTGCTAGAGACCCCGGGACTAGCAGTCAGACCCAGTACTTC. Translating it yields CSARDPGTSSQTQYF.

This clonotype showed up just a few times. CDR3 sequence (DNA): TGCAGTGCTAGAGATCTCGGAAACAGGAAGACTTTCTTT. Amino acid sequence: CSARDLGNRKTFF. The chain combines TRBV20-1 with TRBJ1-1; D is possibly TRBD1 (5 bases). Germline V lookup: CDR1 DFQATT, CDR2 SNEGSKA (reference sequence). There are 13 residues in the CDR3. Trimming pared 0 bases from V and 12 bases from J, leaving 17 bases between.

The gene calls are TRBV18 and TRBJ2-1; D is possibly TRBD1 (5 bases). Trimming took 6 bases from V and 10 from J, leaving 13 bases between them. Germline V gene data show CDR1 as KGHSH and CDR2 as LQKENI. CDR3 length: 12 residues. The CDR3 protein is CASSPQRQEQFF. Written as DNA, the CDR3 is TGTGCCAGCTCCCCCCAACGACAGGAGCAGTTCTTC.

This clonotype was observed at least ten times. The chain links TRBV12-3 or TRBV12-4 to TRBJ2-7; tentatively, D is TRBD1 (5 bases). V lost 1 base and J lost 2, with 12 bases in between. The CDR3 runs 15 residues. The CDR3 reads CASSLVGATAYEQYF. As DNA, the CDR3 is TGTGCCAGCAGTTTAGTAGGGGCTACTGCCTACGAGCAGTACTTC.

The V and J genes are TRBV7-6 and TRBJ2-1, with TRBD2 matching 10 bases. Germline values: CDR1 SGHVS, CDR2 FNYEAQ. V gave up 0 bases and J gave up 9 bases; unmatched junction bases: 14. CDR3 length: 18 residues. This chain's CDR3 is CASSLAPGPSGSRGEQFF. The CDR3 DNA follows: TGTGCCAGCAGCTTAGCCCCCGGCCCTAGCGGGAGTAGGGGTGAGCAGTTCTTC.

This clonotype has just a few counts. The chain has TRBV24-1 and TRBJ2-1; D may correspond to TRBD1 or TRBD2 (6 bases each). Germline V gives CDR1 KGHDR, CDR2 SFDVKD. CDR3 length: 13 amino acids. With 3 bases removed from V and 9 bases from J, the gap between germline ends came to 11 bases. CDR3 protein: CATSDPQGGEQFF. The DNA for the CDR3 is TGTGCCACCAGTGATCCACAGGGAGGTGAGCAGTTCTTC.

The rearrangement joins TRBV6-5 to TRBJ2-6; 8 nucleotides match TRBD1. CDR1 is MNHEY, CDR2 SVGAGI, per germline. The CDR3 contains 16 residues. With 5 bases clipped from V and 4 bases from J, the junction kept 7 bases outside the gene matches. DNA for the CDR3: TGTGCCAGCAGTACGACAGGGGTCCCCGGGGCCAACGTCCTGACTTTC. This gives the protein CASSTTGVPGANVLTF.

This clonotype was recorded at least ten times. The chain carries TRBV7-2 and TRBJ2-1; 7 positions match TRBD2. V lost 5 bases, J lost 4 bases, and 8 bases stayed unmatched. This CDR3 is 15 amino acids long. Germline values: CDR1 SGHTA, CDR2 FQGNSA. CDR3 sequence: CASSPGASGYNEQFF. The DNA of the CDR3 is TGTGCCAGCAGCCCCGGAGCTAGCGGATACAATGAGCAGTTCTTC.

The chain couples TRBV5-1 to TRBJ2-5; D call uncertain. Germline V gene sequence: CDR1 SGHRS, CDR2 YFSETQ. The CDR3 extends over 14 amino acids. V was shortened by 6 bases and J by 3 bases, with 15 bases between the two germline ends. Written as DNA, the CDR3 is TGCGCCAGCACTAAAACGGTGAGCGAAGAGACCCAGTACTTC. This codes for CASTKTVSEETQYF.

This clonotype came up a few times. The CDR3 nucleotides are TGTGCCACCAGCAGAGCCGGGGCCGAAAAACTGTTTTTT. It translates to CATSRAGAEKLFF. The chain is built from TRBV15 and TRBJ1-4; a weak D match, TRBD1 (5 bases). This CDR3 spans 13 amino acids. The V gene lost 1 base and the J gene lost 8 bases, with 8 bases spanning the gap. Germline CDR1 and CDR2: LNHNV and YYDKDF (reference sequence).

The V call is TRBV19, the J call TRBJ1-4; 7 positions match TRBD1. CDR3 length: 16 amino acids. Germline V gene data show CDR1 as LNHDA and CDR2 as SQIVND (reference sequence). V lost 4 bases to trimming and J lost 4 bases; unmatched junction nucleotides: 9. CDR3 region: CASSTRDSLVNEKLFF. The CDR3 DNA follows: TGTGCCAGTAGTACCAGGGACAGCCTCGTTAATGAAAAACTGTTTTTT.

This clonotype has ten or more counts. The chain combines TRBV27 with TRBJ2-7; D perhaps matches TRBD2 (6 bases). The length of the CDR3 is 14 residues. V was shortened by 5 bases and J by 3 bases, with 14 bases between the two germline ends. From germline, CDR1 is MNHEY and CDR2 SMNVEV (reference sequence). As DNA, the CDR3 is TGTGCCAGCAGTCCCCGTGGGGGGTACTACGAGCAGTACTTC. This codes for CASSPRGGYYEQYF.